This TCR beta chain was recorded in a study of preoperative IRX-2 immunotherapy in early breast cancer. Treatment in this sample: preoperative locoregional IRX-2 cytokine immunotherapy. Samples came from a phase Ib trial of preoperative locoregional IRX-2 cytokine immunotherapy. The CDR3 is 13 amino acids. Per germline, CDR1 SGHDN and CDR2 FVKESK. V shed 0 bases and J shed 2 bases, with 4 bases lying between them. Using immunoSEQ multiplex PCR, the repertoire was profiled, and TCRdb retains in-frame clones only, with some absent. The sample lists 30,000 to 35,000 clones; over 80% were seen once. The sample here was lymph node tissue, taken from a patient treated with IRX-2 immunotherapy. The chain couples TRBV14 to TRBJ1-2; D is unresolved. The receptor's source is a human donor with breast cancer. CDR3 in amino acids: CASSQDLNYGYTF. Written as DNA, the CDR3 is TGTGCCAGCAGCCAAGATCTCAACTATGGCTACACCTTC. The whole variable domain, filled in from reference TRBV14 and TRBJ1-2, reads EAGVTQFPSHSVIEKGQTVTLRCDPISGHDNLYWYRRVMGKEIKFLLHFVKESKQDESGMPNNRFLAERTGGTYSTLKVQPAELEDSGVYFCASSQDLNYGYTFGSGTRLTVV.